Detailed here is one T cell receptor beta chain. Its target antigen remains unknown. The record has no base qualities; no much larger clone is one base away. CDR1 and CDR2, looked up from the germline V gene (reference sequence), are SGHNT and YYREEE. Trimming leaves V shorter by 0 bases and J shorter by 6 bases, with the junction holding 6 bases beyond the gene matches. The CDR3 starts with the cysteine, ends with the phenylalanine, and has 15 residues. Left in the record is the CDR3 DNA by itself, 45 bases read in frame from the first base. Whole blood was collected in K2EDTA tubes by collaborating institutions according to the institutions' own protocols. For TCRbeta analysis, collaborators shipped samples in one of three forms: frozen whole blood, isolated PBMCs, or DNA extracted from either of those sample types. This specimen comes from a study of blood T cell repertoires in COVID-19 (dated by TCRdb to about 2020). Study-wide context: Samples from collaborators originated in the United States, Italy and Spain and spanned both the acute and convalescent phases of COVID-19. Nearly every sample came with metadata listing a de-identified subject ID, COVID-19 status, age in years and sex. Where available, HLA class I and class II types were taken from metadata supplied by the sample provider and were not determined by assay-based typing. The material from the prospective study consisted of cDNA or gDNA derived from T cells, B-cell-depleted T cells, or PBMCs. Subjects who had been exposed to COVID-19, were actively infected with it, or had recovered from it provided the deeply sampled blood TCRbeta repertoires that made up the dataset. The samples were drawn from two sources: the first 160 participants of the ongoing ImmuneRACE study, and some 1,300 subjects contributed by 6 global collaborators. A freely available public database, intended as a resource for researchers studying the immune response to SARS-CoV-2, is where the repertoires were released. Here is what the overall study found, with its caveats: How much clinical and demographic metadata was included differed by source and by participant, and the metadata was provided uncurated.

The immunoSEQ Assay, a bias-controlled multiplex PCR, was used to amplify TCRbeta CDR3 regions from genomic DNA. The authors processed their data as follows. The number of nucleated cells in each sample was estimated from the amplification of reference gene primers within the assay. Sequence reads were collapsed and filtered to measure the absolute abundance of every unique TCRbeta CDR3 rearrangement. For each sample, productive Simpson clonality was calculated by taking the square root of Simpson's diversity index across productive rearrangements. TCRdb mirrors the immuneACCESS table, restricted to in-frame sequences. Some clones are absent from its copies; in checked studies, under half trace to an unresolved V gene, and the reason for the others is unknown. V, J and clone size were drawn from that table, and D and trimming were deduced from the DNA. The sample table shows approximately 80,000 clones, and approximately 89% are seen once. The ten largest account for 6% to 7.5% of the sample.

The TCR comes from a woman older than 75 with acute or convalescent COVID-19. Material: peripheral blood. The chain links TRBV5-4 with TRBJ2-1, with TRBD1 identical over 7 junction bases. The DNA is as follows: TGTGCCAGCAGCTTGGCCTCGTCAGGGGGCAATGAGCAGTTCTTC. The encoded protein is CASSLASSGGNEQFF.